This T cell receptor beta chain is from a study of T cells in Graves' hyperthyroidism and ophthalmopathy. For this clonotype: A clone one base away is much larger, so this may be a read error.

From RNA transcripts, TCR beta CDR3 regions were amplified. With the HTBI primer set, the TCR CDR3 went through a first round of RT-PCR. TCRdb fed the multiplex PCR reads into MiXCR, producing one record per CDR3 protein. Counted here are about 610,000 distinct CDR3 sequences, 46% occurring once; the ten biggest clones make up approximately 7.5%. The CDR3 length is 12 residues. Germline loops: CDR1 ENHRY, CDR2 SYGVKD. Stability of Graves' hyperthyroidism was defined as absent ophthalmopathy progression within 18 months. Sequenced input: peripheral blood or thyroid tissue (not recorded which). This receptor was obtained from a young woman with Graves' hyperthyroidism. This chain joins TRBV10-3 and TRBJ1-5; D is ambiguous. The CDR3 coding sequence is TGTGCCATCAGCGAGAGGAATCAGCCCCGGCATTTT. Protein product: CAISERNQPRHF.